These T cell receptor beta chains were read from a single sample in a study of T-cell reconstitution after alpha-beta-depleted transplantation in children. MiXCR was run by TCRdb on the PCR reads, yielding one entry per CDR3 protein. The sample contains 200,000 to 250,000 distinct CDR3 sequences, 8.5% to 10% of which appear only once. Sequencing was performed on PBMCs from the stem cell graft donor, taken from the stem cell graft. Every receptor here comes from a human donor who donated a stem cell graft to a child with acute lymphoblastic leukemia. Each CDR3 is given with its conserved first and last residue. D genes are given only for firm matches. The size entry is marked missing in some rows and otherwise reads once, few, many or a size class.

cdr3_length	d_call	clone_size	v_call	j_call	cdr3_nt	cdr3_aa
18	-	-	TRBV5-1	TRBJ2-5	TGCGCCAGCAGCTTGGAGCCCCCGGGACCCGGAGGGAGCGAGACCCAGTACTTC	CASSLEPPGPGGSETQYF
17	-	many	TRBV3-1	TRBJ1-2	TGTGCCAGCAGCCCTAACAGCCCGACAGCAACTAACTATGGCTACACCTTC	CASSPNSPTATNYGYTF
14	-	few	TRBV6-5	TRBJ1-2	TGTGCCAGCAGTCAGGCCAGCTCCTCCTATGGCTACACCTTC	CASSQASSSYGYTF
15	-	few	TRBV12-3/TRBV12-4	TRBJ1-4	TGTGCCAGCACCTATGGTGGGCGGAATAATGAAAAACTGTTTTTT	CASTYGGRNNEKLFF
14	-	-	TRBV12-3/TRBV12-4	TRBJ1-5	TGTGCCAGCAGTTTTCTGAGTGGCAATCAGCCCCAGCATTTT	CASSFLSGNQPQHF
14	-	-	TRBV6-4	TRBJ2-2	TGTGCCAGCATCACCCTCCGGGGGACCGGGGAGCTGTTTTTT	CASITLRGTGELFF
15	TRBD2	-	TRBV6-5	TRBJ2-7	TGTGCCAGCAGCTATACTAGCGGGGGGTCCTACGAGCAGTACTTC	CASSYTSGGSYEQYF
18	TRBD1	-	TRBV20-1	TRBJ1-1	TGCAGTGCTAGAGTAATAACAAAAGGGGGCAGCTGGAACACTGAAGCTTTCTTT	CSARVITKGGSWNTEAFF
15	-	many	TRBV12-3/TRBV12-4	TRBJ2-3	TGTGCCAGCGGACCCGGGAGCGGGTTCGCAGATACGCAGTATTTT	CASGPGSGFADTQYF
16	-	-	TRBV5-1	TRBJ2-7	TGCGCCAGCAGGGAGTGGGGCGGCCGAACCTCCTACGAGCAGTACTTC	CASREWGGRTSYEQYF
16	-	many	TRBV5-1	TRBJ2-5	TGCGCCAGCAGCGTCGCTCCGGTGGGGGATCAAGAGACCCAGTACTTC	CASSVAPVGDQETQYF
15	-	-	TRBV29-1	TRBJ1-2	TGCAGCGTTGAAGATTTCCACGGCCAGGGACGTGGCTACACCTTC	CSVEDFHGQGRGYTF
16	-	few	TRBV2	TRBJ1-6	TGTGCCAGCAGCGAGTCGTGGAGCTCCTATAATTCACCCCTCCACTTT	CASSESWSSYNSPLHF
15	-	-	TRBV7-8	TRBJ1-4	TGTGCCAGCAGCTTAATCGGGGCAACTAATGAAAAACTGTTTTTT	CASSLIGATNEKLFF
16	-	few	TRBV11-2	TRBJ2-5	TGTGCCAGCAGCTTAGCTCCGGGACGGAATCGAGAGACCCAGTACTTC	CASSLAPGRNRETQYF
16	TRBD1	-	TRBV20-1	TRBJ1-5	TGCAGTGCTAGACCAACGACAGGGGTCGGCAATCAGCCCCAGCATTTT	CSARPTTGVGNQPQHF
17	TRBD2	many	TRBV7-8	TRBJ2-3	TGTGCCAGCAGCGGAACGATAGCGGGGACGAGCACAGATACGCAGTATTTT	CASSGTIAGTSTDTQYF
14	-	-	TRBV4-2	TRBJ2-7	TGTGCCAGCAGCCAAGATCTGGCAACCTACGAGCAGTACTTC	CASSQDLATYEQYF
13	TRBD1	few	TRBV6-2/TRBV6-3	TRBJ2-5	TGTGCCGGCGCTCCGGGACAGGGTATGACCCAGTACTTC	CAGAPGQGMTQYF
10	-	many	TRBV9	TRBJ2-3	TGTGCCAGCAGTACGGATACGCAGTATTTT	CASSTDTQYF
15	-	-	TRBV24-1	TRBJ2-7	TGTGCCACCAGTGATTTGGTCGACGGTACCTACGAGCAGTACTTC	CATSDLVDGTYEQYF
17	-	-	TRBV6-2/TRBV6-3	TRBJ2-7	TGTGCCAGCAGTCCCCTTGGGGGAGCGGGGACAACCTACGAGCAGTACTTC	CASSPLGGAGTTYEQYF
15	-	-	TRBV20-1	TRBJ1-3	TGCAGTGCTAGAGCAGGGTCGTTCTCTGGAAACACCATATATTTT	CSARAGSFSGNTIYF
15	TRBD2	few	TRBV7-8	TRBJ2-7	TGTGCCAGCAGCTCAAGCGGGGGCGATTCCTACGAGCAGTACTTC	CASSSSGGDSYEQYF
14	-	-	TRBV7-7	TRBJ2-5	TGTGCCAGCAGCTCGAGGGGTGTGGGAGAGACCCAGTACTTC	CASSSRGVGETQYF
15	TRBD1	few	TRBV5-6	TRBJ2-7	TGTGCCAGCAGCTCCACAGGGGGCGAACTCCACGAGCAGTACTTC	CASSSTGGELHEQYF
15	TRBD1	many	TRBV5-6	TRBJ2-1	TGTGCCAGCAGCTTCTGGGACAGGCCCTACAATGAGCAGTTCTTC	CASSFWDRPYNEQFF
15	-	many	TRBV30	TRBJ2-6	TGTGCCTGGAGTCAGGCCGCGGCTGGGGCCAACGTCCTGACTTTC	CAWSQAAAGANVLTF
16	-	few	TRBV5-1	TRBJ2-7	TGCGCCAGCAGAGGGGGTGCCGGACAGGGAGGGTACGAGCAGTACTTC	CASRGGAGQGGYEQYF
13	-	many	TRBV20-1	TRBJ1-4	TGCAGTGGGACAATGGTCACTAATGAAAAACTGTTTTTT	CSGTMVTNEKLFF
16	-	-	TRBV3-1	TRBJ2-5	TGTGCCAGCAGCCCAGCTCCCGGGACTTACCAAGAGACCCAGTACTTC	CASSPAPGTYQETQYF
15	-	few	TRBV11-2	TRBJ2-7	TGTGCCAGCAGCCCGGGGACTTACATCTCCTACGAGCAGTACTTC	CASSPGTYISYEQYF
14	-	-	TRBV19	TRBJ1-1	TGTGCCAGTAGTATGAGGGGACAGAACACTGAAGCTTTCTTT	CASSMRGQNTEAFF
13	-	-	TRBV19	TRBJ2-5	TGTGCCAGTAGTAGAGCGTACCAAGAGACCCAGTACTTC	CASSRAYQETQYF
13	-	few	TRBV20-1	TRBJ2-5	TGCAGTGCTAGGGGGACTTCCCGAGAGACCCAGTACTTC	CSARGTSRETQYF
16	TRBD1	-	TRBV5-1	TRBJ1-3	TGCGCCAGCAGCCGTGGACAGGGCGCTTCTGGAAACACCATATATTTT	CASSRGQGASGNTIYF
13	-	many	TRBV5-4	TRBJ2-5	TGTGCCAGCATGGAATCGGGGCAAGAGACCCAGTACTTC	CASMESGQETQYF
13	-	many	TRBV25-1	TRBJ1-2	TGTGCCAGCACAACGAGGGAAGACTATGGCTACACCTTC	CASTTREDYGYTF
15	-	many	TRBV12-3/TRBV12-4	TRBJ2-3	TGTGCCAGCAGTTTAGACGGGGGCTCATGGAATACGCAGTATTTT	CASSLDGGSWNTQYF
19	TRBD1	few	TRBV5-1	TRBJ2-3	TGCGCCAGCAGCTTCCCAGGGACAGGGGATTTAAAATCATCACGTACGCAGTATTTT	CASSFPGTGDLKSSRTQYF
14	-	many	TRBV6-1	TRBJ1-2	TGTGCCAGCAGCCGACGAACAGGGACGGATGGCTACACCTTC	CASSRRTGTDGYTF
15	-	-	TRBV7-2	TRBJ1-5	TGTGCCAGCAGCTTAGTCCCGGGGGTAAATCAGCCCCAGCATTTT	CASSLVPGVNQPQHF
14	TRBD1	few	TRBV20-1	TRBJ1-1	TGCAGTGCCCTCGGACAGGGGGCGGTCCCTGAAGCTTTCTTT	CSALGQGAVPEAFF
15	-	few	TRBV11-2	TRBJ1-5	TGTGCCAGCAGCTTAGTCCCAGGGAAAAATCAGCCCCAGCATTTT	CASSLVPGKNQPQHF
16	-	-	TRBV9	TRBJ2-1	TGTGCCAGCAGCCTCCGACATCGGTTTGGGTACAATGAGCAGTTCTTC	CASSLRHRFGYNEQFF
12	-	many	TRBV29-1	TRBJ2-3	TGCAGCGTCAACCCATCGGCAGATACGCAGTATTTT	CSVNPSADTQYF
14	-	many	TRBV7-2	TRBJ2-3	TGTGCCAGCAGCGCTCAGGTGTCCACAGATACGCAGTATTTT	CASSAQVSTDTQYF
15	-	few	TRBV5-1	TRBJ2-3	TGCGCCAGCAGCCGATCCGGGACGCCGGCAGATACGCAGTATTTT	CASSRSGTPADTQYF
14	TRBD1	many	TRBV5-1	TRBJ2-7	TGCGCCAGCAGAGGAGGACAGGGAGACTACGAGCAGTACTTC	CASRGGQGDYEQYF
14	-	-	TRBV7-2	TRBJ2-2	TGTGCCAGCAGCACAGGACAGATCACCGGGGAGCTGTTTTTT	CASSTGQITGELFF
15	-	-	TRBV6-2/TRBV6-3	TRBJ2-2	TGTGCCAGCAGTTTTAGGGGCAAGAAGACCGGGGAGCTGTTTTTT	CASSFRGKKTGELFF
13	-	-	TRBV11-3	TRBJ2-7	TGTGCCAGCAGCACGGACATAAGAGACGAGCAGTACTTC	CASSTDIRDEQYF
17	-	once	TRBV6-5	TRBJ2-6	TGTGCCAGCAGTTTTGACAACCTCCTCAGTGGGGCCAACGTCCTGACTTTC	CASSFDNLLSGANVLTF
16	-	many	TRBV27	TRBJ1-1	TGTGCCAGCAGTCCTACCATCGATTTACGGGAAGCTGAAGCTTTCTTT	CASSPTIDLREAEAFF
14	-	many	TRBV5-5	TRBJ2-2	TGTGCCAGCAGCTTTAACAGGATGGGCGGGGAGCTGTTTTTT	CASSFNRMGGELFF
12	-	many	TRBV10-3	TRBJ2-7	TGTGCCATCAGTGAGATAGGGGGCGAGCAGTACTTC	CAISEIGGEQYF
13	-	many	TRBV28	TRBJ1-3	TGTGCCAGCAGGGTCCAAACTGGAAACACCATATATTTT	CASRVQTGNTIYF
14	-	-	TRBV28	TRBJ2-7	TGTGCCAGCAGTACGCCAAGCAGCTCCTACGAGCAGTACTTC	CASSTPSSSYEQYF
14	TRBD2	few	TRBV7-2	TRBJ2-1	TGTGCCAGCAGCCCTTGGACTAGCGGGAATGAGCAGTTCTTC	CASSPWTSGNEQFF
18	-	many	TRBV2	TRBJ1-6	TGTGCCAGCAATTGCCCCTTCGGACTAGCCTGTTCGGATTCACCCCTCCACTTT	CASNCPFGLACSDSPLHF